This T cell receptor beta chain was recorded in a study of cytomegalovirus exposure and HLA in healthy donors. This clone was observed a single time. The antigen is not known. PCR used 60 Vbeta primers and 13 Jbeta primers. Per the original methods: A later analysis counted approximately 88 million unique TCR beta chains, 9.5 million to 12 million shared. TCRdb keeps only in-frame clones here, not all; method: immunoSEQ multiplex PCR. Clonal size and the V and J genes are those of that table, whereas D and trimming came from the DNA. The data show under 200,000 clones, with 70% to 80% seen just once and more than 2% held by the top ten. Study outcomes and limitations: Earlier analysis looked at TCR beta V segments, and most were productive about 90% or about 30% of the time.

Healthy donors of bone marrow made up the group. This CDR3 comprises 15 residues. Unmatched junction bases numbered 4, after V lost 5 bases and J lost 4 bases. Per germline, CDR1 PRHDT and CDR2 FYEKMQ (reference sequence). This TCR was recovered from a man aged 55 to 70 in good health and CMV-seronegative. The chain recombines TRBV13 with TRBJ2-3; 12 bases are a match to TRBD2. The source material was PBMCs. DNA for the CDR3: TGTGCCAGCAGCAGGGGGACTAGCGGGTCAGATACGCAGTATTTT. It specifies CASSRGTSGSDTQYF.